A single sample gave rise to the 24 T cell receptor beta chains below, sequenced in a study of control samples from healthy donors and cancer patients. TCRdb's copy holds only in-frame clones and misses some; the assay was immunoSEQ multiplex PCR. The sample holds about 110,000 clones, about 80% seen once. Material for sequencing was blood. The source of these receptors is a man between 18 and 35 years old in good health.

In its sample, this clone was seen a few times. This rearrangement joins TRBV7-2 to TRBJ2-4; maybe TRBD1 (6 bases). The length of the CDR3 is 15 residues. Trimming stripped 6 bases from V and 0 bases from J, with 12 bases between. Germline V CDR1 and CDR2: SGHTA, FQGNSA. CDR3 sequence: CASSPGVLAKNIQYF. The CDR3 DNA follows: TGTGCCAGCAGTCCAGGGGTTCTAGCCAAAAACATTCAGTACTTC. Complete variable domain (other parts from reference TRBV7-2 and TRBJ2-4): GAGVSQSPSNKVTEKGKDVELRCDPISGHTALYWYRQSLGQGLEFLIYFQGNSAPDKSGLPSDRFSAERTGGSVSTLTIQRTQQEDSAVYLCASSPGVLAKNIQYFGAGTRLSVL.

The chain couples TRBV12-3 or TRBV12-4 to TRBJ2-7, with 8 bases that match TRBD2. This CDR3 has 13 residues. Trimming took 6 bases from V and 3 from J; bases not matched to a gene: 4. CDR3 loop: CASSQSGGYEQYV. CDR3 DNA: TGTGCCAGCAGCCAAAGCGGGGGCTACGAGCAGTACGTC.

This chain connects TRBV27 to TRBJ1-2, with D possibly TRBD1 on 5 matching bases. Per the germline V gene, CDR1 is MNHEY and CDR2 is SMNVEV (reference sequence). The CDR3 consists of 15 residues. V gave up 5 bases and J gave up 6 bases, with 19 bases separating them. CDR3 in DNA: TGTGCCAGCAGTCCTATACCCCCCCGAGGGGATGGCTACACCTTC. It encodes CASSPIPPRGDGYTF.

V is TRBV5-6 and J is TRBJ2-7; D ambiguous. The germline gives CDR1 SGHDT, CDR2 YYEEEE. The CDR3 has 9 amino acids. CDR3 bases: TGTGCCAGCAGCTTGGTGTTTCGAGTC. This gives the protein CASSLVFRV.

The CDR3 here is CASSLWLGVEPQHF. The CDR3 DNA reads as TGTGCCAGCAGTTTATGGTTGGGAGTAGAGCCCCAGCATTTT. The genes are TRBV28 and TRBJ1-5; D remains unclear. Per the germline V gene, CDR1 is MDHEN and CDR2 is SYDVKM. This CDR3 has 14 amino acids. The V end lost 0 bases, the J end lost 8 bases, and 11 bases lay between the germline ends.

This sequence joins TRBV2 and TRBJ1-5; 9 nucleotides line up with TRBD1. Germline V CDR1 and CDR2: SNHLY, FYNNEI. The junction had 10 bases not matched to a gene; V was cut back by 8 bases and J by 11 bases. The CDR3 contains 13 residues. The CDR3 loop is CASGRDRVFSQHF. CDR3 DNA sequence: TGTGCCAGCGGCAGGGACAGGGTTTTTTCCCAGCATTTT.

The rearrangement uses TRBV9 and TRBJ1-2; 7 bases fit TRBD1. The J segment lost 3 bases and the V segment lost 4 bases, leaving 3 bases of the junction unmatched. Germline-derived CDR1 and CDR2 are SGDLS and YYNGEE. The CDR3 is 13 residues long. The CDR3 nucleotides are TGTGCCAGCAGCTACGGGACAGACTATGGCTACACCTTC. Translating gives CASSYGTDYGYTF.

J is TRBJ2-3 and V is TRBV7-2, with D uncertain. V gave up 5 bases and J gave up 7 bases, with 7 bases separating them. Germline CDR1 SGHTA, CDR2 FQGNSA. The CDR3 extends over 11 amino acids. The DNA of the CDR3 is TGTGCCAGCAGCCCCTCAAATACGCAGTATTTT. This translates into CASSPSNTQYF.

The chain combines TRBV18 with TRBJ2-7; a possible D gene is TRBD2 (6 bases). Germline CDR1 KGHSH, CDR2 LQKENI. The V and J ends lost 3 bases and 9 bases respectively, with 18 bases between them. The CDR3 has 14 residues. In DNA form, the CDR3 reads TGTGCCAGCTCACCGCCGGGGAGGCCGCCAGCGCAGTACTTC. This codes for CASSPPGRPPAQYF.

The chain carries TRBV4-2 and TRBJ1-1, with TRBD1 identical over 9 bases. V lost 4 bases, J lost 0 bases, and 3 bases stayed unmatched. CDR3 length: 15 residues. Germline CDR1 is LGHNA and CDR2 is YNFKEQ. The CDR3 DNA reads as TGTGCCAGCAGCCCCTGGACAGGGGTGAACACTGAAGCTTTCTTT. This encodes CASSPWTGVNTEAFF.

The chain combines TRBV9 with TRBJ1-2; D remains unclear. The CDR3 extends over 11 amino acids. Deletions cut 4 bases from V and 9 bases from J, with 10 bases between. Per the germline V gene, CDR1 is SGDLS and CDR2 is YYNGEE. The CDR3 reads CASSYGVRYTF. DNA for the CDR3: TGTGCCAGCAGCTACGGCGTTCGCTACACCTTC. Combining the CDR3 with reference TRBV9 and TRBJ1-2 gives the whole variable domain DSGVTQTPKHLITATGQRVTLRCSPRSGDLSVYWYQQSLDQGLQFLIQYYNGEERAKGNILERFSAQQFPDLHSELNLSSLELGDSALYFCASSYGVRYTFGSGTRLTVV.

CDR3 DNA: TGTGCCAGTAGTTCCTCCGGGACAAAACTTGTTGGAAGTCCCCTCCACTTT. Its translation: CASSSSGTKLVGSPLHF. This chain links TRBV19 with TRBJ1-6, with D maybe TRBD1 (6 bases). Between the trimmed V and J ends, which lost 5 bases and 13 bases, there was a span of 27 bases. Germline CDR1 is LNHDA and CDR2 is SQIVND (reference sequence). The CDR3 spans 17 residues.

The chain has TRBV6-5 and TRBJ2-5, with D unresolved. The CDR3 totals 15 residues. Germline V gene sequence: CDR1 MNHEY, CDR2 SVGAGI. The V end lost 7 bases, the J end lost 5 bases, and 20 bases lay between the germline ends. In nucleotides, the CDR3 is TGTGCCAGCACCAGACGGTGGGGTCTTCGGGAGACCCAGTACTTC. As protein: CASTRRWGLRETQYF.

The chain couples TRBV5-4 to TRBJ2-3; D ambiguous. V was cut by 2 bases and J by 6 bases, with 16 bases left in between. The CDR3 has 15 residues. Germline V gene lookup returns CDR1 SGHNT and CDR2 YYREEE (reference sequence). In nucleotides, the CDR3 is TGTGCCAGCAGCTTAGTAGTAGGCCCCTCGGATACGCAGTATTTT. As protein: CASSLVVGPSDTQYF.

This clone came up many times. This chain uses TRBV10-1 with TRBJ1-4; the D is unclear. Germline-derived CDR1 and CDR2 are WNHNN and SYGVQD (reference sequence). The V end was cut by 0 bases, the J end by 4 bases, with 6 bases between. The CDR3 consists of 14 residues. This chain's CDR3 is CASSESASNEKLFF. DNA for the CDR3: TGCGCCAGCAGTGAGTCGGCCAGTAATGAAAAACTGTTTTTT.

The rearrangement links TRBV6-1 to TRBJ2-1; possible D gene TRBD2, 6 bases. Trimming left V 4 bases short and J 0 bases short, with 22 bases between. In germline, CDR1 is MNHNS, CDR2 SASEGT. The CDR3 consists of 19 residues. The CDR3 DNA follows: TGTGCCAGCAGTGTCCGCGGGATTACCTCCGGGCTCTCCTACAATGAGCAGTTCTTC. This codes for CASSVRGITSGLSYNEQFF.

This clone was counted once. The V call is TRBV5-1, the J call TRBJ2-5; a possible D gene is TRBD1 (5 bases). V dropped 0 bases and J dropped 5 bases, with 14 bases sitting between them. The germline V gene encodes CDR1 SGHRS and CDR2 YFSETQ. This CDR3 contains 15 residues. The CDR3 coding sequence is TGCGCCAGCAGCTTGGGACAGAATGGGTTCGAGACCCAGTACTTC. It translates to CASSLGQNGFETQYF.

This CDR3 reads CASSDLGGNQPQHF. In nucleotides, the CDR3 is TGTGCCAGCAGCGACCTGGGGGGCAATCAGCCCCAGCATTTT. V is TRBV6-5 and J is TRBJ1-5, with D maybe TRBD1 (5 bases). Between the trimmed V and J ends, which lost 6 bases and 2 bases, there was a span of 11 bases. Per the germline V gene, CDR1 is MNHEY and CDR2 is SVGAGI. CDR3 length: 14 residues.

V usage is TRBV7-2 and J usage is TRBJ2-3; D remains ambiguous. The V end was cut by 8 bases, the J end by 3 bases, with 15 bases between. Germline V gene data show CDR1 as SGHTA and CDR2 as FQGNSA. The CDR3 extends over 14 amino acids. The CDR3 sequence: CASSRYGTTDTQYF. CDR3 bases: TGTGCCAGCTCCAGGTATGGTACGACAGATACGCAGTATTTT.

This clone was counted once. The rearrangement uses TRBV25-1 and TRBJ1-6; 8 positions match TRBD1. J gave up 9 bases and V 8 bases, and 9 bases lay outside the gene matches. CDR1 and CDR2 from the germline V gene are MGHDK and SYGVNS. This CDR3 region has 14 residues. CDR3 region: CASLPDRGGSPLHF. For the CDR3, the DNA is TGTGCCAGCCTTCCCGACAGGGGTGGTTCACCCCTCCACTTT.

This sequence joins TRBV6-5 and TRBJ1-2; D remains unclear. There are 13 residues in the CDR3. CDR1 and CDR2 from the germline V gene are MNHEY and SVGAGI. Trimming removed 8 bases from V and 7 bases from J, with 17 bases in between. The chain's CDR3 is CASSTGGLSGYTF. The CDR3 nucleotides are TGTGCCAGCTCGACCGGAGGCTTAAGTGGCTACACCTTC.

The chain has TRBV7-9 and TRBJ1-2; D unresolved. V gave up 4 bases and J gave up 2 bases, with 11 bases separating them. Germline CDR1 and CDR2: SEHNR and FQNEAQ (reference sequence). The length of the CDR3 is 14 residues. CDR3 DNA sequence: TGTGCCAGCAGCTCCGGGGTACTCAACTATGGCTACACCTTC. Its protein is CASSSGVLNYGYTF. Full variable domain (rest looked up from reference TRBV7-9 and TRBJ1-2): DTGVSQNPRHKITKRGQNVTFRCDPISEHNRLYWYRQTLGQGPEFLTYFQNEAQLEKSRLLSDRFSAERPKGSFSTLEIQRTEQGDSAMYLCASSSGVLNYGYTFGSGTRLTVV.

The V and J genes are TRBV7-9 and TRBJ2-2; 7 bases line up with TRBD2. Germline V gene lookup returns CDR1 SEHNR and CDR2 FQNEAQ (reference sequence). The CDR3 is 17 residues long. V gave up 1 base and J gave up 4 bases; unmatched junction bases: 9. CDR3 nucleotide sequence: TGTGCCAGCAGCTTAGATCGAAGCGGGGAGGGCACCGGGGAGCTGTTTTTT. Translating it yields CASSLDRSGEGTGELFF. The variable domain in full, completed from reference TRBV7-9 and TRBJ2-2, reads DTGVSQNPRHKITKRGQNVTFRCDPISEHNRLYWYRQTLGQGPEFLTYFQNEAQLEKSRLLSDRFSAERPKGSFSTLEIQRTEQGDSAMYLCASSLDRSGEGTGELFFGEGSRLTVL.

The chain couples TRBV5-1 to TRBJ2-3; TRBD2 agrees at 15 bases. The CDR3 totals 17 residues. Germline V lookup: CDR1 SGHRS, CDR2 YFSETQ. J gave up 3 bases and V 4 bases, and 6 bases lay outside the gene matches. The CDR3 region has the DNA TGCGCCAGCAGCCTGGGACTAGCGGGGGGAAATACAGATACGCAGTATTTT. Its protein product is CASSLGLAGGNTDTQYF.